The 24 T cell receptor beta chains below all came from one sample that was sequenced in a study of early T cells in non-severe SARS-CoV-2 infection. TCRdb reprocessed the 5' RACE reads via MiXCR and lists one record per CDR3 protein. The table shows about 66,000 distinct CDR3 sequences, with about 12% occurring only once. The sample comprised whole blood. The source is an adult who was a healthcare worker with PCR-confirmed SARS-CoV-2 infection or an uninfected control (not recorded which).

This clonotype was counted between two and nine times. The gene calls are TRBV10-1 and TRBJ2-7, with a possible D match to TRBD2 (6 bases). This CDR3 region has 16 residues. Germline CDR1 reads WNHNN; CDR2 reads SYGVQD (reference sequence). Trimming shortened V by 0 bases and J by 6 bases, and 18 bases separated the two germline ends. The CDR3 region has the DNA TGCGCCAGCAGTGAGTCTAAGCCCGCCGGGAGCGCCGAGCAGTACTTC. Amino acids: CASSESKPAGSAEQYF.

This clonotype was found many times. The chain couples TRBV29-1 to TRBJ2-2; D uncertain. This CDR3 has 12 residues. The V gene's germline CDR1 is SQVTM and CDR2 ANQGSEA. Trimming left V 4 bases short and J 6 bases short, with 9 bases between. The CDR3 bases are TGCAGCGTTGGACTGGGCTCCGGGGAGCTGTTTTTT. Translating it yields CSVGLGSGELFF.

This clonotype occurred many times. The V and J genes are TRBV20-1 and TRBJ2-3; TRBD2 is a possible D gene (5 bases). The CDR3 is made up of 14 amino acids. Trimming stripped 2 bases from V and 2 bases from J, with 11 bases between. Germline lookup yields CDR1 DFQATT and CDR2 SNEGSKA (reference sequence). The CDR3 DNA sequence: TGCAGTGCTAGACAGGAGGACTTCACAGATACGCAGTATTTT. Its protein product is CSARQEDFTDTQYF.

Only a few counts were recorded for this clonotype. The gene calls are TRBV28 and TRBJ1-5, with 7 bases lining up with TRBD1. J lost 6 bases, V lost 5 bases, and 10 bases had no gene match. The CDR3 is made up of 15 amino acids. Per germline, CDR1 MDHEN and CDR2 SYDVKM. CDR3 bases: TGTGCCAGCAGTCAACTTCGGACAGGCGGTCAGCCCCAGCATTTT. Translated: CASSQLRTGGQPQHF.

This clonotype was detected only a few times. J is TRBJ2-7 and V is TRBV20-1; D may be TRBD2 (5 bases). V was shortened by 3 bases and J by 3 bases, with 12 bases between the two germline ends. Germline V gene sequence: CDR1 DFQATT, CDR2 SNEGSKA (reference sequence). The CDR3 has 13 residues. DNA for the CDR3: TGCAGTGCTAGGAGGTCTAGCAGCTACGAGCAGTACTTC. Residues: CSARRSSSYEQYF.

This clonotype was seen ten or more times. The gene calls are TRBV7-3 and TRBJ2-5; D remains unclear. The germline V gene has CDR1 SGHTA and CDR2 FQGTGA. The length of the CDR3 is 13 residues. V shed 1 base and J shed 2 bases, with 5 bases lying between them. CDR3 in DNA: TGTGCCAGCAGCTTAAGCGGTCAAGAGACCCAGTACTTC. This encodes CASSLSGQETQYF.

The V and J genes are TRBV24-1 and TRBJ2-2; D is ambiguous. Germline V CDR1 and CDR2: KGHDR, SFDVKD. V was clipped by 3 bases and J by 3 bases, with 10 bases between them. This CDR3 is built from 15 residues. CDR3 DNA sequence: TGTGCCACCAGTGATAGGAGCACCGACACCGGGGAGCTGTTTTTT. It is translated as CATSDRSTDTGELFF.

About this clonotype: Just one base apart from a much larger clone, this may be a read error. This chain connects TRBV5-6 to TRBJ2-2; tentatively, D is TRBD2 (5 bases). This CDR3 is 14 amino acids long. The germline V and J ends were trimmed by 6 bases and 9 bases, with 18 bases remaining between them. Germline V gene data show CDR1 as SGHDT and CDR2 as YYEEEE. This chain's CDR3 is CASITGVNARELFF. The CDR3 DNA reads as TGTGCCAGCATCACCGGGGTTAACGCCCGGGAGCTGTTTTTT.

This chain uses TRBV5-1 with TRBJ2-7; maybe TRBD2 (5 bases). Looked up from germline, CDR1 is SGHRS and CDR2 is YFSETQ. V was shortened by 5 bases and J by 6 bases, with 12 bases between the two germline ends. This CDR3 region has 12 residues. CDR3 coding DNA: TGCGCCAGCAGATCGGAGGCGGGCGAGCAGTACTTC. Encoded protein: CASRSEAGEQYF.

This clonotype was recorded many times. The chain carries TRBV20-1 and TRBJ2-5, with 11 bases aligning to TRBD2. Germline V CDR1 and CDR2: DFQATT, SNEGSKA (reference sequence). This CDR3 has 13 residues. The V segment lost 6 bases and the J segment 3 bases; nucleotides outside the gene matches: 3. Written as DNA, the CDR3 is TGCAGTGCGCCACTAGCGGGAGAAGAGACCCAGTACTTC. It is translated as CSAPLAGEETQYF.

Ten or more counts support this clonotype. This rearrangement joins TRBV2 to TRBJ2-1; the D gene is possibly TRBD2 (6 bases). The CDR3 spans 13 residues. Germline CDR1 and CDR2: SNHLY and FYNNEI. Trimming removed 7 bases from V and 9 bases from J, with 16 bases in between. In nucleotides, the CDR3 is TGTGCCAGCACGTCGACTAGTAGTAGTGAGCAGTTCTTC. Amino acid sequence: CASTSTSSSEQFF. Full variable domain (missing parts from reference TRBV2 and TRBJ2-1): EPEVTQTPSHQVTQMGQEVILRCVPISNHLYFYWYRQILGQKVEFLVSFYNNEISEKSEIFDDQFSVERPDGSNFTLKIRSTKLEDSAMYFCASTSTSSSEQFFGPGTRLTVL.

The sample holds a few counts of this clonotype. V and J are TRBV20-1 and TRBJ1-2; the D is unclear. Germline V lookup: CDR1 DFQATT, CDR2 SNEGSKA (reference sequence). The V end was cut by 3 bases, the J end by 4 bases, with 24 bases between. The CDR3 sequence is 17 residues long. The CDR3 here is CSASLGNRGVFSYGYTF. The CDR3 DNA sequence: TGCAGTGCTAGTTTGGGGAACCGAGGCGTGTTCAGCTATGGCTACACCTTC.

The gene calls are TRBV29-1 and TRBJ1-1; no clear D gene. V was trimmed by 0 bases and J by 4 bases, leaving 15 bases between them. Germline loops: CDR1 SQVTM, CDR2 ANQGSEA. The CDR3 extends over 15 amino acids. Written as DNA, the CDR3 is TGCAGCGTTGAAGACCCCCTCGCTCGGGGCACTGAAGCTTTCTTT. The encoded protein is CSVEDPLARGTEAFF.

This clonotype was counted ten times or more. This chain connects TRBV29-1 to TRBJ1-1, with no clear D. Looked up from germline, CDR1 is SQVTM and CDR2 is ANQGSEA. V was cut by 2 bases and J by 4 bases, with 11 bases left in between. The CDR3 is 13 amino acids. CDR3 region: CSVEPSGSTEAFF. The CDR3 coding sequence is TGCAGCGTTGAACCCTCTGGCAGCACTGAAGCTTTCTTT.

This clonotype occurred a few times. J is TRBJ1-2 and V is TRBV29-1; 10 nucleotides line up with TRBD1. The CDR3 runs 11 residues. The V segment lost 6 bases and the J segment 8 bases; nucleotides outside the gene matches: 3. Germline values: CDR1 SQVTM, CDR2 ANQGSEA. CDR3 region: CSVTGGNGYTF. CDR3 sequence (DNA): TGCAGCGTGACAGGGGGCAACGGCTACACCTTC.

V gene TRBV5-1 combines with J gene TRBJ2-1; 7 nucleotides agree with TRBD1. The V gene end was trimmed by 3 bases and the J gene end by 6 bases; junction bases not matched to a gene: 9. This CDR3 region has 15 residues. Germline V gene data show CDR1 as SGHRS and CDR2 as YFSETQ. The chain's CDR3 is CASSWGTAWGNEQFF. The CDR3 coding sequence is TGCGCCAGCAGCTGGGGGACAGCCTGGGGCAATGAGCAGTTCTTC.

V usage is TRBV2 and J usage is TRBJ1-1, with D perhaps TRBD1 (6 bases). Trimming left V 4 bases short and J 1 base short, with 10 bases between. Germline V gene data show CDR1 as SNHLY and CDR2 as FYNNEI. The CDR3 extends over 14 amino acids. CDR3: CASSVTGTNTEAFF. DNA of the CDR3: TGTGCCAGCAGTGTTACAGGGACGAACACTGAAGCTTTCTTT.

The table lists this clonotype with many counts. This chain links TRBV29-1 with TRBJ1-4; D is unresolved. The CDR3 is 13 amino acids. Per germline, CDR1 SQVTM and CDR2 ANQGSEA. V lost 0 bases, J lost 7 bases, and 9 bases lay in between. The CDR3 reads CSVEDGLGEKLFF. CDR3 bases: TGCAGCGTTGAAGATGGCCTGGGTGAAAAACTGTTTTTT. Variable domain in full (rest from reference TRBV29-1 and TRBJ1-4): SAVISQKPSRDICQRGTSLTIQCQVDSQVTMMFWYRQQPGQSLTLIATANQGSEATYESGFVIDKFPISRPNLTFSTLTVSNMSPEDSSIYLCSVEDGLGEKLFFGSGTQLSVL.

This clonotype appeared many times. The CDR3 region has the DNA TGTGCCAGCAGCTCTGACAGTGCTCGCTCCTACGAGCAGTACTTC. Protein: CASSSDSARSYEQYF. This chain uses TRBV5-5 with TRBJ2-7; D might be TRBD1 (5 bases). Germline V gene data show CDR1 as SGHKS and CDR2 as YYEKEE (reference sequence). V shed 3 bases and J shed 0 bases, with 13 bases lying between them. There are 15 residues in the CDR3.

The chain joins TRBV7-2 to TRBJ1-5, with 8 bases that match TRBD1. Germline CDR1 and CDR2: SGHTA and FQGNSA. This CDR3 has 14 residues. The V and J ends lost 3 bases and 5 bases, in that order; junction bases with no gene match: 3. DNA of the CDR3: TGTGCCAGCAGCTTCGGACAGGGAGATCAGCCCCAGCATTTT. Protein sequence: CASSFGQGDQPQHF.

In this sample, this clonotype turned up many times. V and J are TRBV3-1 and TRBJ2-1, with a weak D call TRBD2 (6 bases). This CDR3 contains 12 residues. V was shortened by 4 bases and J by 9 bases, with 10 bases between the two germline ends. Per germline, CDR1 LGHDT and CDR2 YNNKEL (reference sequence). Here the CDR3 reads CASSLGTGEQFF. CDR3 DNA: TGTGCCAGCAGCCTCGGGACTGGTGAGCAGTTCTTC.

This clonotype came up many times. This chain connects TRBV7-6 to TRBJ2-1, with 8 bases identical to TRBD2. The CDR3 is 13 residues long. Germline lookup yields CDR1 SGHVS and CDR2 FNYEAQ. V shed 6 bases, J shed 7 bases, and the junction held 5 bases outside the gene matches. CDR3 sequence (DNA): TGTGCCAGCAGTTTGGGACTAGGGAATGAGCAGTTCTTC. This encodes CASSLGLGNEQFF.

This clonotype was seen ten or more times. The chain links TRBV14 to TRBJ1-6; TRBD1 matches at 8 bases. Per germline, CDR1 SGHDN and CDR2 FVKESK. V was pared by 0 bases and J by 8 bases, with 6 bases of the junction left unmatched. The CDR3 runs to 16 residues. CDR3 protein: CASSQEGTGLYSPLHF. CDR3 bases: TGTGCCAGCAGCCAAGAGGGGACAGGCCTTTATTCACCCCTCCACTTT. The entire variable domain, with the rest obtained from reference TRBV14 and TRBJ1-6, is as follows: EAGVTQFPSHSVIEKGQTVTLRCDPISGHDNLYWYRRVMGKEIKFLLHFVKESKQDESGMPNNRFLAERTGGTYSTLKVQPAELEDSGVYFCASSQEGTGLYSPLHFGNGTRLTVT.

The rearrangement uses TRBV29-1 and TRBJ2-1; 7 bases match TRBD2. Germline-derived CDR1 and CDR2 are SQVTM and ANQGSEA. J lost 3 bases, V lost 4 bases, and 0 bases had no gene match. The CDR3 is 12 residues long. CDR3 loop: CSVASGYNEQFF. The CDR3 DNA reads as TGCAGCGTTGCTAGCGGCTACAATGAGCAGTTCTTC.